This TCR beta chain appears in the sequencing data of a study of CXCR3-negative and CXCR3-positive naive CD8 T cells. Germline V gene sequence: CDR1 MDHEN, CDR2 SYDVKM. The CDR3 runs 15 residues. The authors gated naive CD8+ T cells as CD45RO-CCR7+CD27+CD95-. Study conclusions and caveats: Naive subsets expressed similar surface CD5; TRB CDR3 features served to infer TCR strength. Naive CXCR3-positive cells had TRB CDR3s more hydrophobic than those of CXCR3-negative naive cells. Once cells were cryopreserved, CXCR3 expression went down partly, and most assays used fresh PBMCs. Whereas both naive subsets had comparably high diversity, memory CD8+ cells had much lower diversity.

With respect to this clonotype: Its specificity is unknown.

Researchers prepared the TRB cDNA libraries using 5' RACE with UMI labels. TCRdb re-called the 5' RACE reads and shows each CDR3 protein once, DNA omitted. Its clone listing holds some 60,000 distinct CDR3 sequences. This sequence originates from a human donor in good health. Some clones in this sample may be carry-over from other donors' samples. The gene calls are TRBV28 and TRBJ2-3; the TRBD1 assignment by TCRdb is unverifiable without DNA. Material: naive CXCR3+ CD8+ T cells from blood. The subset is: CD45RO-CCR7+CD27+CD95- naive CD8+ T cells expressing CXCR3 (TNR3+). This CDR3 reads CASSLSPSISNTQYF.